The 19 T cell receptor beta chains below come from one sample, sequenced in a study of cytomegalovirus exposure and HLA in healthy donors. Vbeta (60) and Jbeta (13) primers were used in the PCR. Generated by immunoSEQ multiplex PCR, the TCRdb table keeps only in-frame clones and is missing some. The sample has under 130,000 clones, around 72% seen once. The sequenced sample consisted of PBMCs. These receptors were taken from a man aged 25 to 45 in good health and CMV-seronegative.

The chain links TRBV7-6 to TRBJ2-1; the D gene is possibly TRBD2 (7 bases). CDR3 length equals 13 residues. CDR1 SGHVS and CDR2 FNYEAQ come from the germline V gene. V was trimmed by 8 bases and J by 10 bases, leaving 18 bases between them. The CDR3, as DNA: TGTGCCAGCCGCCCGGAGGGGGGGCGGGAGCAGTTCTTC. This sequence encodes CASRPEGGREQFF. Together with reference TRBV7-6 and TRBJ2-1, the CDR3 gives the full variable domain: GAGVSQSPRYKVTKRGQDVALRCDPISGHVSLYWYRQALGQGPEFLTYFNYEAQQDKSGLPNDRFSAERPEGSISTLTIQRTEQRDSAMYRCASRPEGGREQFFGPGTRLTVL.

The chain links TRBV6-5 to TRBJ2-3; 7 bases are a match to TRBD2. The CDR3 spans 15 residues. The germline gives CDR1 MNHEY, CDR2 SVGAGI. The ends lost 2 bases at V and 4 bases at J; junction bases unmatched: 6. CDR3 region: CASSYGGSGADTQYF. The CDR3 nucleotides are TGTGCCAGCAGTTACGGCGGGAGCGGGGCAGATACGCAGTATTTT.

This chain's CDR3 is CAGSSGRGETQYF. The DNA of the CDR3 is TGTGCCGGGAGTAGCGGGAGAGGGGAGACCCAGTACTTC. The V and J genes are TRBV2 and TRBJ2-5; 9 bases map to TRBD2. There are 13 residues in the CDR3. Trimming removed 11 bases from V and 5 bases from J; junction bases left unmatched: 9. Germline lookup yields CDR1 SNHLY and CDR2 FYNNEI.

This clone was seen more than once but under ten times. The DNA for the CDR3 is TGCGCCAGCAGCTTGGGTAGCTTAGGACAGTATGAAAAACTGTTTTTT. The encoded protein is CASSLGSLGQYEKLFF. V and J are TRBV5-1 and TRBJ1-4, with a possible D match to TRBD1 (6 bases). Trimming shortened V by 0 bases and J by 6 bases, and 15 bases separated the two germline ends. The CDR3 has 16 amino acids. Germline assignment: CDR1 SGHRS and CDR2 YFSETQ.

In nucleotides, the CDR3 is TGTGCCTGGGGGGAGGGCACTGAAGCTTTCTTT. Translation: CAWGEGTEAFF. V gene TRBV30 combines with J gene TRBJ1-1; D gene unclear. This CDR3 is built from 11 residues. Germline-derived CDR1 and CDR2 are GTSNPN and SVGIG (reference sequence). V was trimmed by 5 bases and J by 4 bases, leaving 8 bases between them.

V gene TRBV5-8 combines with J gene TRBJ1-5; the D gene is possibly TRBD1 (5 bases). Germline CDR1 is SGHTS and CDR2 is YDEGEE. The V and J ends lost 3 bases and 1 base respectively, with 11 bases between them. The CDR3 runs 15 residues. Here the CDR3 reads CASSYQGLSNQPQHF. As DNA, the CDR3 is TGTGCCAGCAGCTACCAGGGTTTGAGCAATCAGCCCCAGCATTTT. The variable domain in full, completed from reference TRBV5-8 and TRBJ1-5, reads EAGVTQSPTHLIKTRGQQATLRCSPISGHTSVYWYQQALGLGLQFLLWYDEGEERNRGNFPPRFSGRQFPNYSSELNVNALELEDSALYLCASSYQGLSNQPQHFGDGTRLSIL.

The rearrangement joins TRBV2 to TRBJ2-5, with 7 bases lining up with TRBD1. The germline V gene encodes CDR1 SNHLY and CDR2 FYNNEI. The CDR3 has 14 amino acids. J was trimmed by 5 bases and V by 5 bases; bases with no gene match: 8. In DNA form, the CDR3 reads TGTGCCAGCAGTTTTCAGGGGGTTGAGGAGACCCAGTACTTC. Amino acids: CASSFQGVEETQYF.

The V and J genes are TRBV4-1 and TRBJ1-4; 8 bases match TRBD1. V lost 4 bases and J lost 3; bases outside the gene matches: 4. This CDR3 is 15 amino acids long. Germline-derived CDR1 and CDR2 are MGHRA and YSYEKL. CDR3 DNA sequence: TGCGCCAGCAGCCGCTGGACAGGGTCTAATGAAAAACTGTTTTTT. Its protein is CASSRWTGSNEKLFF.

The chain is built from TRBV6-5 and TRBJ1-1; 9 bases fit TRBD1. The CDR3 is made up of 15 amino acids. CDR1 is MNHEY and CDR2 is SVGAGI in the germline V gene. Unmatched junction bases numbered 6, after V lost 2 bases and J lost 5 bases. The DNA of the CDR3 is TGTGCCAGCAGTTACCCGGGGACAGGGCGGACTGAAGCTTTCTTT. The encoded protein is CASSYPGTGRTEAFF.

With respect to this clone: Within the sample, other DNA sequences also encode this same CDR3. The V gene is TRBV28, the J gene TRBJ1-4, with TRBD1 as a possible D gene (5 bases). The CDR3 is made up of 13 amino acids. Germline CDR1 and CDR2: MDHEN and SYDVKM. V was clipped by 10 bases and J by 5 bases, with 14 bases between them. The CDR3 DNA follows: TGTGCCACCAGAGACAGCCTAAATGAAAAACTGTTTTTT. The encoded protein is CATRDSLNEKLFF.

The rearrangement uses TRBV9 and TRBJ2-1, with D perhaps matching TRBD1 (5 bases). V dropped 0 bases and J dropped 7 bases, with 17 bases sitting between them. The CDR3 contains 16 residues. The germline V gene has CDR1 SGDLS and CDR2 YYNGEE. CDR3 protein: CASSVEGVSWENEQFF. As DNA, the CDR3 is TGTGCCAGCAGCGTAGAAGGGGTGAGTTGGGAAAATGAGCAGTTCTTC.

The chain links TRBV5-1 to TRBJ2-5, with 10 bases aligning to TRBD1. The length of the CDR3 is 15 residues. The V segment lost 4 bases and the J segment 3 bases; nucleotides outside the gene matches: 6. CDR1 is SGHRS and CDR2 is YFSETQ in the germline V gene. The CDR3 protein is CASSMAGTGEETQYF. The CDR3, as DNA: TGCGCCAGCAGCATGGCCGGGACAGGGGAAGAGACCCAGTACTTC.

The chain employs TRBV10-3 and TRBJ1-2, with TRBD1 matching over 8 bases. The CDR3 is 14 residues long. V lost 4 bases to trimming and J lost 4 bases; unmatched junction nucleotides: 5. Germline V CDR1 and CDR2: ENHRY, SYGVKD. The CDR3 here is CAISGQGTGYGYTF. CDR3 nucleotide sequence: TGTGCCATCAGTGGACAGGGGACCGGCTATGGCTACACCTTC.

The J gene is TRBJ1-3, the V gene TRBV30, with D possibly being TRBD1 (6 bases). Deletions cut 8 bases from V and 3 bases from J, with 17 bases between. Germline V lookup: CDR1 GTSNPN, CDR2 SVGIG (reference sequence). The CDR3 length is 14 residues. In DNA, the CDR3 is TGTGCCAGGAACGCCGGACAGTTTGGAAACACCATATATTTT. Its protein is CARNAGQFGNTIYF.

CDR3 sequence reads: CASSNRDLYNEQFF. The CDR3 DNA reads TGTGCCAGCAGTAACAGAGATTTATACAATGAGCAGTTCTTC. The chain has TRBV28 and TRBJ2-1; the D is unclear. The V end lost 5 bases, the J end lost 4 bases, and 12 bases lay between the germline ends. The germline V gene encodes CDR1 MDHEN and CDR2 SYDVKM. The CDR3 spans 14 residues. Together with reference TRBV28 and TRBJ2-1, the CDR3 gives the full variable domain: DVKVTQSSRYLVKRTGEKVFLECVQDMDHENMFWYRQDPGLGLRLIYFSYDVKMKEKGDIPEGYSVSREKKERFSLILESASTNQTSMYLCASSNRDLYNEQFFGPGTRLTVL.

The chain uses TRBV7-3 and TRBJ2-1, with 10 bases fitting TRBD1. With 1 base clipped from V and 6 bases from J, the junction kept 6 bases outside the gene matches. The CDR3 is 16 residues long. From germline, CDR1 is SGHTA and CDR2 FQGTGA. The CDR3 spells CASSLIPGQGLNEQFF. The CDR3 DNA reads TGTGCCAGCAGCTTAATCCCGGGACAGGGGCTCAATGAGCAGTTCTTC.

A few counts support this clone. The CDR3 spells CASALGTLEKLFF. As DNA, the CDR3 is TGTGCCAGCGCCCTGGGGACACTAGAAAAACTGTTTTTT. The V gene is TRBV11-2, the J gene TRBJ1-4; tentative D call: TRBD1 (6 bases). This CDR3 comprises 13 residues. Germline V gives CDR1 SGHAT, CDR2 FQNNGV. V dropped 8 bases and J dropped 8 bases, with 15 bases sitting between them.

The genes are TRBV7-8 and TRBJ1-5, with D hard to call. There are 15 residues in the CDR3. V lost 5 bases to trimming and J lost 4 bases, with 15 bases between them. The V gene's germline CDR1 is SGHVS and CDR2 FQNEAQ. For the CDR3, the DNA is TGTGCCAGCAGCCGAATTGCGGGGATTAATCAGCCCCAGCATTTT. This gives the protein CASSRIAGINQPQHF.

The chain employs TRBV2 and TRBJ2-5; TRBD2 agrees at 9 bases. The V segment lost 2 bases and the J segment 5 bases; nucleotides outside the gene matches: 9. The germline gives CDR1 SNHLY, CDR2 FYNNEI. CDR3 length: 16 residues. Here the CDR3 DNA reads TGTGCCAGCAGTGAATTAGGCGGGGGGGCCGGCGAGACCCAGTACTTC. Translating it yields CASSELGGGAGETQYF.